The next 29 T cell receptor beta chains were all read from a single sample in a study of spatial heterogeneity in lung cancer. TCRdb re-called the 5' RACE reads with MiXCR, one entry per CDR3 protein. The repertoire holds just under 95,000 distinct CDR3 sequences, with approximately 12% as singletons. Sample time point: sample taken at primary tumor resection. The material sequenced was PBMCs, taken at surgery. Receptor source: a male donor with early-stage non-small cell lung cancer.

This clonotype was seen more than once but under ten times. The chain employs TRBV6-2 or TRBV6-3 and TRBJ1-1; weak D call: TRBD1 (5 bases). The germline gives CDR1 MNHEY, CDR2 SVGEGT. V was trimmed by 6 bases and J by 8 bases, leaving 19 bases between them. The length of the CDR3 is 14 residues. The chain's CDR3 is CASSPRDRPREAFF. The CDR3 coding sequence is TGTGCCAGCAGCCCCAGGGACCGGCCGCGGGAAGCTTTCTTT.

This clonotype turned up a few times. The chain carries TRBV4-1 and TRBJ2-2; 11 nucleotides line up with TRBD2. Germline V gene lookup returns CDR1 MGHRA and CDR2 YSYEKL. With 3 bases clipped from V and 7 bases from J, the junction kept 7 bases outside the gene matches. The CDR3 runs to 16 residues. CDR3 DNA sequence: TGCGCCAGCAGCCAGATACTAGCGGGAGACAACGGGGAGCTGTTTTTT. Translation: CASSQILAGDNGELFF.

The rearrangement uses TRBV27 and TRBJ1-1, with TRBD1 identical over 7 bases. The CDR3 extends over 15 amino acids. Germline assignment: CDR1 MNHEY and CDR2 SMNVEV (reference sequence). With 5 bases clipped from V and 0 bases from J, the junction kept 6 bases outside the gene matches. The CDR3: CASSTTGIMNTEAFF. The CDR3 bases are TGTGCCAGCAGTACGACAGGGATCATGAACACTGAAGCTTTCTTT.

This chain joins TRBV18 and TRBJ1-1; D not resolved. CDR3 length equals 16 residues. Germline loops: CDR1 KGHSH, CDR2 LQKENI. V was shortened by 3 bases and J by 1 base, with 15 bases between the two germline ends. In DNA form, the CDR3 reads TGTGCCAGCTCACCCCAGTCCATGGGATCGAACACTGAAGCTTTCTTT. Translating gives CASSPQSMGSNTEAFF.

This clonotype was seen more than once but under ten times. CDR3 protein: CSVVGTTDLETQYF. The DNA for the CDR3 is TGCAGCGTTGTGGGGACGACAGATTTGGAGACCCAGTACTTC. V usage is TRBV29-1 and J usage is TRBJ2-5; D is perhaps TRBD1 or TRBD2 (5 bases each). The CDR3 runs to 14 residues. Deletions cut 4 bases from V and 5 bases from J, with 17 bases between. The germline V gene encodes CDR1 SQVTM and CDR2 ANQGSEA.

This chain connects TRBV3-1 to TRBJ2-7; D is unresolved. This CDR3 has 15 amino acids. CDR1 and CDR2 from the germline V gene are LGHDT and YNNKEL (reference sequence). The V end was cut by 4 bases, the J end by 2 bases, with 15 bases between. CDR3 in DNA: TGTGCCAGCAGCCTATCAACAGTCAGAGCCTACGAGCAGTACTTC. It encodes CASSLSTVRAYEQYF.

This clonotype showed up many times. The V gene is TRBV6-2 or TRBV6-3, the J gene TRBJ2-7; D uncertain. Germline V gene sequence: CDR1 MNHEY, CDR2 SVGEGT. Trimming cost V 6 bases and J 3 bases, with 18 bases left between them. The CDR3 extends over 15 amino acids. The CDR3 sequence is CASRTRKGSHYEQYF. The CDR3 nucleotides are TGTGCCAGCAGAACGAGAAAGGGTTCCCACTACGAGCAGTACTTC.

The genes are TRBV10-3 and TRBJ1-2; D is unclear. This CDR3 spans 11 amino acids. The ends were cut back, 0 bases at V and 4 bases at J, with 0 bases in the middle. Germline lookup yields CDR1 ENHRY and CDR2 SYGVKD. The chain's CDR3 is CAISESYGYTF. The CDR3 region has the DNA TGTGCCATCAGTGAGTCCTATGGCTACACCTTC.

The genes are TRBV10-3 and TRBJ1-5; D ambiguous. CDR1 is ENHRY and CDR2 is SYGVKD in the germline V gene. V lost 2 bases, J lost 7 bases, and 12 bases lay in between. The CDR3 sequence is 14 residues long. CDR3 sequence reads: CAISEDTSGQPQHF. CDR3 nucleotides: TGTGCCATCAGTGAGGACACGTCGGGGCAGCCCCAGCATTTT.

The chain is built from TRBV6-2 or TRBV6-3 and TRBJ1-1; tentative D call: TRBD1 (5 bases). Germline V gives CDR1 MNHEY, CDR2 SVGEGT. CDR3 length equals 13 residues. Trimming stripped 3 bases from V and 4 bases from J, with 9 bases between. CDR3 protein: CASSYPGITEAFF. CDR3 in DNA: TGTGCCAGCAGTTATCCAGGGATCACTGAAGCTTTCTTT.

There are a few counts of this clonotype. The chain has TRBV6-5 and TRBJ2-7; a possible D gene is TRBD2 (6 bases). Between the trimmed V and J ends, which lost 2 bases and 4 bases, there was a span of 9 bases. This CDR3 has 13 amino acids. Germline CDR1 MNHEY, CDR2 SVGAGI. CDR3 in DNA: TGTGCCAGCAGTTACCCCGGGGGTTACGAGCAGTACTTC. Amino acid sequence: CASSYPGGYEQYF.

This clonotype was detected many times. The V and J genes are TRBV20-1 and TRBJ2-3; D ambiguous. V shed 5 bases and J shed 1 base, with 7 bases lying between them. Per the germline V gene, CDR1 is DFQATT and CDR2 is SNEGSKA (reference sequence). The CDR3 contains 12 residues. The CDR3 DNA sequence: TGCAGTGCTGGACGGGGCACAGATACGCAGTATTTT. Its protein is CSAGRGTDTQYF.

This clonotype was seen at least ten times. In DNA, the CDR3 is TGCAGCTCAGGTTGGGCCAACAATGAGCAGTTCTTC. Translated, it gives CSSGWANNEQFF. The chain joins TRBV29-1 to TRBJ2-1; D is undetermined. V lost 8 bases, J lost 5 bases, and 13 bases lay in between. Per germline, CDR1 SQVTM and CDR2 ANQGSEA. The CDR3 extends over 12 amino acids.

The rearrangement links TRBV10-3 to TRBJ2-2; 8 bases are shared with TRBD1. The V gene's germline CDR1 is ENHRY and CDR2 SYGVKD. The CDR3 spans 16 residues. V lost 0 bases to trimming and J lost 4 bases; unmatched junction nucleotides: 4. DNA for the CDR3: TGTGCCATCAGTGAGTCTAGGACAGGGTCCACCGGGGAGCTGTTTTTT. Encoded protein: CAISESRTGSTGELFF.

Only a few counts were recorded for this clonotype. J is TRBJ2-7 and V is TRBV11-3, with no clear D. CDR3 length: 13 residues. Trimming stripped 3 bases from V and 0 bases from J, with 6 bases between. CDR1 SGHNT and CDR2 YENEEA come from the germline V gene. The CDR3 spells CASSFGGSYEQYF. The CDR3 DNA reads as TGTGCCAGCAGCTTTGGCGGCTCCTACGAGCAGTACTTC.

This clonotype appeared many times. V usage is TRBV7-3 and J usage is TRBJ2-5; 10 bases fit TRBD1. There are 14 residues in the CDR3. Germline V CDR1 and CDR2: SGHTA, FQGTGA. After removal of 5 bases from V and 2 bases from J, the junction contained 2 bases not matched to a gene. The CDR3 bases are TGTGCCAGCAGCCGGACAGGGGGACAAGAGACCCAGTACTTC. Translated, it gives CASSRTGGQETQYF.

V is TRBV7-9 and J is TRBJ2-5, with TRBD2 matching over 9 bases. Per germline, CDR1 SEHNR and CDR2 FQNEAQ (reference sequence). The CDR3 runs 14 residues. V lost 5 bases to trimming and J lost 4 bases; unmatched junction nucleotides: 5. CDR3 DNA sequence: TGTGCCAGCAGCCTGGGACTAGCATTAGAGACCCAGTACTTC. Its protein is CASSLGLALETQYF.

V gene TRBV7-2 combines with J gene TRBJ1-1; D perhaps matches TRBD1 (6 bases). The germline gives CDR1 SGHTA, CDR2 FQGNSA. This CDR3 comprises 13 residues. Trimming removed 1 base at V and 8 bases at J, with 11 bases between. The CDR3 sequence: CASSLGDNLEAFF. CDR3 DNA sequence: TGTGCCAGCAGCTTAGGGGACAACTTAGAAGCTTTCTTT.

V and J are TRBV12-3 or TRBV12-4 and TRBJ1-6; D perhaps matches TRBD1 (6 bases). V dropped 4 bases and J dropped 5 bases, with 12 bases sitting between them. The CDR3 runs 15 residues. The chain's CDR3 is CASSSQGRNNSPLHF. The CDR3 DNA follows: TGTGCCAGCAGTTCCCAGGGGAGGAATAATTCACCCCTCCACTTT.

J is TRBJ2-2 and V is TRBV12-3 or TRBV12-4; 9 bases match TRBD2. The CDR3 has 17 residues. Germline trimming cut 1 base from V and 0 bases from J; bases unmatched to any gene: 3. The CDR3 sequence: CASSLGGLATNTGELFF. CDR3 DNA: TGTGCCAGCAGTTTAGGTGGACTAGCGACGAACACCGGGGAGCTGTTTTTT.

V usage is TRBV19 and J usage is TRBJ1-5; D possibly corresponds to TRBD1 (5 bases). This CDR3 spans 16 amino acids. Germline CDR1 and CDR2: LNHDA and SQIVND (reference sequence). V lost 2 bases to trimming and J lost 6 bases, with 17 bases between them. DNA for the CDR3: TGTGCCAGTAGTATAATAGGGACGGGACGGACTCAGCCCCAGCATTTT. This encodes CASSIIGTGRTQPQHF. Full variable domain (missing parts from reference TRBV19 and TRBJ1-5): DGGITQSPKYLFRKEGQNVTLSCEQNLNHDAMYWYRQDPGQGLRLIYYSQIVNDFQKGDIAEGYSVSREKKESFPLTVTSAQKNPTAFYLCASSIIGTGRTQPQHFGDGTRLSIL.

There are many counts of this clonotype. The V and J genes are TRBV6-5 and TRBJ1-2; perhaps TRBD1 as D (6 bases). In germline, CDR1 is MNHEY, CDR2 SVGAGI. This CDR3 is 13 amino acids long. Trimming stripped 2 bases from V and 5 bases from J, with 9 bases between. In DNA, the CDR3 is TGTGCCAGCAGTTACGGGGGCACTTATGGCTACACCTTC. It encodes CASSYGGTYGYTF.

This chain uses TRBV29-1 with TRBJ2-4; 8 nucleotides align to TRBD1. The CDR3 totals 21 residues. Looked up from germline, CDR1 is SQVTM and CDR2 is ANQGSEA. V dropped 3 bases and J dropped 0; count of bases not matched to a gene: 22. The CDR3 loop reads CSVEAPLTGERLPVAKNIQYF. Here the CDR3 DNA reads TGCAGCGTTGAGGCTCCCCTGACAGGGGAACGGCTCCCCGTAGCCAAAAACATTCAGTACTTC.

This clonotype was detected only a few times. The CDR3 spells CSVADTNNSPLHF. CDR3 coding DNA: TGCAGCGTTGCGGACACAAATAATTCACCCCTCCACTTT. The chain employs TRBV29-1 and TRBJ1-6, with D perhaps TRBD1 (5 bases). This CDR3 spans 13 amino acids. Per germline, CDR1 SQVTM and CDR2 ANQGSEA. Trimming removed 4 bases at V and 5 bases at J, with 9 bases between.

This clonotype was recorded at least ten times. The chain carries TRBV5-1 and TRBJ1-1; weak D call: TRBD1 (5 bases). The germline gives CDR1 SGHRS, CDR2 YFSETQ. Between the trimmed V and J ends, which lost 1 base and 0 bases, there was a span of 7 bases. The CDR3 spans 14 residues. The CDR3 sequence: CASSLLGLNTEAFF. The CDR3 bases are TGCGCCAGCAGCTTGTTGGGGCTGAACACTGAAGCTTTCTTT.

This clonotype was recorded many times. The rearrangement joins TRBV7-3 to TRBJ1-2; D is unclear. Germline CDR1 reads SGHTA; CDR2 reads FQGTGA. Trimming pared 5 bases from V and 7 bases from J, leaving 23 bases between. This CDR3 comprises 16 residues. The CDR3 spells CASSQEAHSPEGGYTF. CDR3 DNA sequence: TGTGCCAGCAGCCAAGAGGCGCACTCCCCGGAGGGTGGCTACACCTTC.

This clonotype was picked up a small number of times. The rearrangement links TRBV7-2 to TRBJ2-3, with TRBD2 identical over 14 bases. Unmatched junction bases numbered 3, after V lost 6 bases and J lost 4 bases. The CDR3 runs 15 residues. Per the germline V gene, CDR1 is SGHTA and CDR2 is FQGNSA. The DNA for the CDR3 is TGTGCCAGCAGAAGGACTAGCGGGAGGCCAGATACGCAGTATTTT. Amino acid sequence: CASRRTSGRPDTQYF.

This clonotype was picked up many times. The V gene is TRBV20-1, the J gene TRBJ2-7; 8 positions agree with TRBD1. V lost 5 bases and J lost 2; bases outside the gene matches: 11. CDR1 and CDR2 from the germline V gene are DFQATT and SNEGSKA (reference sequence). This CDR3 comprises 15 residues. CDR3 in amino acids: CSAQKPGQETYEQYF. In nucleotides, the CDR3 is TGCAGTGCTCAGAAGCCGGGACAGGAAACCTACGAGCAGTACTTC.

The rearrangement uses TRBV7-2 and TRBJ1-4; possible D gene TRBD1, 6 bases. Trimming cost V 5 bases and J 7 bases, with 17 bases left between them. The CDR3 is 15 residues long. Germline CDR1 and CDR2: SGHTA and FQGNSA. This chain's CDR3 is CASSKPGQESEKLFF. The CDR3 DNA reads TGTGCCAGCAGCAAGCCGGGACAAGAGAGTGAAAAACTGTTTTTT.